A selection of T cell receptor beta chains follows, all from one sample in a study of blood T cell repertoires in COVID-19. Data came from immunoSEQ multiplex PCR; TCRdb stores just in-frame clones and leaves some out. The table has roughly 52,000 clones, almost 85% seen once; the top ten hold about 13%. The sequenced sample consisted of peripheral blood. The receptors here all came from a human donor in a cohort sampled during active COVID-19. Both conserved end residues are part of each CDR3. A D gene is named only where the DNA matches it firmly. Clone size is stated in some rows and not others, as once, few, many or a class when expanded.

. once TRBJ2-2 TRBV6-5 TGTGCCAGCAGGCACAGGTCTACGAACACCGGGGAGCTGTTTTTT CASRHRSTNTGELFF
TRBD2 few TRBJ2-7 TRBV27 TGTGCCAGCAGTCGAGCGGGAGTAACCTACGAGCAGTACTTC CASSRAGVTYEQYF
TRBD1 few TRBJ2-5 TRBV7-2 TGTGCCAGCAGCACCGGGACAGGGTTTGGGGAGACCCAGTACTTC CASSTGTGFGETQYF
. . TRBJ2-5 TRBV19 TGTGCCAGTAGTAGGCAAACGGGGACCCAGTACTTC CASSRQTGTQYF
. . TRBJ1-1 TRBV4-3 TGCGCCAGCAGCCAAGGCCCTGTGACCCCAGGGCAAAACACTGAAGCTTTCTTT CASSQGPVTPGQNTEAFF
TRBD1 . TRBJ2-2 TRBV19 TGTGCCAGTAACTTCGCGGCAGGGGGCTTGCGCACCGGGGAGCTGTTTTTT CASNFAAGGLRTGELFF
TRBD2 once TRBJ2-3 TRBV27 TGTGCCAGCAGTTTATCGCTTCCGGGACTAGCGGGACACTGGGCGCAGTATTTT CASSLSLPGLAGHWAQYF
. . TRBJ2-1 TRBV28 TGTGCCAGCGGCAGGGTTAAGGATGAGCAGTTCTTC CASGRVKDEQFF
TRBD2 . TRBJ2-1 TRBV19 TGTGCCAGTAGAGGGACTAGCGGGAGTCGCAATGAGCAGTTCTTC CASRGTSGSRNEQFF
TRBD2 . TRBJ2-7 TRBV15 TGTGCCACCAGCATACCGGGACTAGCGGGCGAGCAGTACTTC CATSIPGLAGEQYF
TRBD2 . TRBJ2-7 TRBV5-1 TGCGCCAGCAGCTTGGCGGGAGGGACCTACGAGCAGTACTTC CASSLAGGTYEQYF
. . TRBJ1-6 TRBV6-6 TGTGCCAGCAGTTACTCACAGGGTAGGCCCCTCCACTTT CASSYSQGRPLHF
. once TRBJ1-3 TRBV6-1 TGTGCCAGCAGTGAACGGGGGGCAGGGGCTATCTCTGGAAACACCATATATTTT CASSERGAGAISGNTIYF
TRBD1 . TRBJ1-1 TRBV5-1 TGCGCCAGCAGCTTGGAGAGGGGGCGGAACACTGAAGCTTTCTTT CASSLERGRNTEAFF
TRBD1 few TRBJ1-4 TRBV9 TGTGCCAGCAGCCAACACTTGACAGGGGTGGGGACAACTAATGAAAAACTGTTTTTT CASSQHLTGVGTTNEKLFF
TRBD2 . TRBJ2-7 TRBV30 TGTGCCTGGAGTGTACGGCTAGCGGGAGGCCACGAGCAGTACTTC CAWSVRLAGGHEQYF
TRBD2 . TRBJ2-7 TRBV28 TGTGCCAGCAGTTGGCGGGGACTATTAGTCGAGCAGTACTTC CASSWRGLLVEQYF
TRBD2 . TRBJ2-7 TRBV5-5 TGTGCCAGCACCTACGCTAGCGGGAGTGTCTACGAGCAGTACTTC CASTYASGSVYEQYF
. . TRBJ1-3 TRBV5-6 TGTGCCAGCAGCTTGGTAGCAGGGGATGGAAACACCATATATTTT CASSLVAGDGNTIYF
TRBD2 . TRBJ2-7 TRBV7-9 TGTGCCAGCAGCCCCCTGGGACTAGCGGGAGCGGGAATCGAGCAGTACTTC CASSPLGLAGAGIEQYF
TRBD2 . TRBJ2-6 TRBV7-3 TGTGCCAGCAGCCCACGACTAGCGGGAAAGTCAGGGGCCAACGTCCTGACTTTC CASSPRLAGKSGANVLTF
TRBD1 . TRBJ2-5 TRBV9 TGTGCCAGCAGCGCAACCGGGACAGGCTCAGAGACCCAGTACTTC CASSATGTGSETQYF
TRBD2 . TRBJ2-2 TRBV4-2 TGTGCCAGCAGCCAGCCCCTCGGGGGGGGCACCGGGGAGCTGTTTTTT CASSQPLGGGTGELFF
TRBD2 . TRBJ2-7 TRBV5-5 TGTGCCAGCAGCCAGGGACTAGGATCCTACGAGCAGTACTTC CASSQGLGSYEQYF
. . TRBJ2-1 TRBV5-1 TGCGCCAGCAGCTTGGGAGACAGATACAATGAGCAGTTCTTC CASSLGDRYNEQFF
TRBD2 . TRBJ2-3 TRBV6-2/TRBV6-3 TGTGCCAGCAGTTCCCCAACTAGCGGGAGTCCAGATACGCAGTATTTT CASSSPTSGSPDTQYF
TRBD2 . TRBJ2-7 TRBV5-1 TGCGCCAGCAGCTCGGCACTAGCGCTTACCTACGAGCAGTACTTC CASSSALALTYEQYF
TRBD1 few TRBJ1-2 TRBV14 TGTGCCAGCAGCCCCCGGACAGGGGCCCTCTATGGCTACACCTTC CASSPRTGALYGYTF
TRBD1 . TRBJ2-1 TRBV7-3 TGTGCCAGCAGCAAAGGGACAGGGAACAATGAGCAGTTCTTC CASSKGTGNNEQFF
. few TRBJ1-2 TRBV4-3 TGCGCCAGCAGCCAAGATACAGCACTCGCTTATGGCTACACCTTC CASSQDTALAYGYTF
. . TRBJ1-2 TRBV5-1 TGCGCCAGCAGCTTGGACAGCCCCTATGGCTACACCTTC CASSLDSPYGYTF
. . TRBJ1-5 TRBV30 TGTGCCTGGAGTGTTAGGGGGAGCAATCAGCCCCAGCATTTT CAWSVRGSNQPQHF
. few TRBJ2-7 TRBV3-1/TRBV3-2 TGTGCCAGCAGCCAATACGGGGACTACGAGCAGTACTTC CASSQYGDYEQYF
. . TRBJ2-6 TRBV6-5 TGTGCCAGCAGTCTAACCCTCTCTGGGGCCAACGTCCTGACTTTC CASSLTLSGANVLTF
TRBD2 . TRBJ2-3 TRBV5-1 TGCGCCAGCAGCTTGGGAACTAGCGGAAGCACAGATACGCAGTATTTT CASSLGTSGSTDTQYF
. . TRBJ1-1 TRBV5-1 TGCGCCAGCAGCTTGAGCCAGGGTCGAACTGAAGCTTTCTTT CASSLSQGRTEAFF
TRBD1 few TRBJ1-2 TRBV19 TGTGCCAGTAGTATCCCGAACAGGGGGCGCGGGAAGAACTATGGCTACACCTTC CASSIPNRGRGKNYGYTF
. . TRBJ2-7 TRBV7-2 TGTGCCAGCAGCCCATCAACAGGCCCCTACGAGCAGTACTTC CASSPSTGPYEQYF
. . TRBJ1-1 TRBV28 TGTGCCAGCAGAGTTTTGGTAGAAACTGAAGCTTTCTTT CASRVLVETEAFF
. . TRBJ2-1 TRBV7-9 TGTGCCAGTCAAGCCCCGGAGGTCGGGGGTTACAATGAGCAGTTCTTC CASQAPEVGGYNEQFF
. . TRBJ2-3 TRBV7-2 TGTGCCAGCAGAGGAGGCCTAGATATGGGAACGCAGTATTTT CASRGGLDMGTQYF
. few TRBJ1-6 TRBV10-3 TGTGCCATCAGTGATAGGGTTGGGAGCTCCTATAATTCACCCCTCCACTTT CAISDRVGSSYNSPLHF
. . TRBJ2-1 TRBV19 TGTGCCAGTAGTATTGGGGGGTTAATTTACAATGAGCAGTTCTTC CASSIGGLIYNEQFF
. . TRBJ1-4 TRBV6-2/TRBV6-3 TGTGCCAGCAGTTACGACGGGTATAATGAAAAACTGTTTTTT CASSYDGYNEKLFF
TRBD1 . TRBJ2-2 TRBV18 TGTGCCAGCTCACCTATGACAGGGAGCACCGGGGAGCTGTTTTTT CASSPMTGSTGELFF
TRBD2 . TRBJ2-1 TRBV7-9 TGTGCCAGCAGCTTAGGGCTAGCGGGAGACTACAATGAGCAGTTCTTC CASSLGLAGDYNEQFF
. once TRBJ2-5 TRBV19 TGTGCCAGTAGTAGAGGAGGTGGACAGCGGTCAGAGACCCAGTACTTC CASSRGGGQRSETQYF
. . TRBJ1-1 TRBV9 TGTGCCAGCAGTCCCAGGGGCGCCACTGAAGCTTTCTTT CASSPRGATEAFF
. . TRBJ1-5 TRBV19 TGTGCCAGTAGTAACAGCGGCAATAGCAATCAGCCCCAGCATTTT CASSNSGNSNQPQHF
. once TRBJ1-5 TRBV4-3 TGCGCCAGCAGCCAAGACGGTTTTAATCAGCCCCAGCATTTT CASSQDGFNQPQHF
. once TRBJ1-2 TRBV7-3 TGTGCCACCGTCGGCTACACCTTC CATVGYTF
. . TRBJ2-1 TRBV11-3 TGTGCCAGCAGCCTCCGGGCGGCTAGCGCCTACAATGAGCAGTTCTTC CASSLRAASAYNEQFF
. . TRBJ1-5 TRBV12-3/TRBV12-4 TGTGCCAGCAGGAGCGGGGATTTTCAGCCCCAGCATTTT CASRSGDFQPQHF